The rows below give T cell receptor beta chains drawn from one sample of a study of blood T cell repertoires in COVID-19. The assay was immunoSEQ multiplex PCR, and TCRdb's table has in-frame clones only and misses some. Found here are 130,000 or so clones, about nine tenths of them singletons; the top ten hold over 2%. Specimen: peripheral blood. Receptors originate from a human donor with COVID-19, enrolled during active disease. The donor label of this sample is uncertain. Both conserved end residues are part of each CDR3. Each record gives: J gene, V gene, clone size, D gene, CDR3 protein, CDR3 DNA. D genes are given only for firm matches. Clone sizes are given selectively: once, few, many, or a class where the clone is expanded.

>TRBJ1-1|TRBV5-1|-|-
CASSLTGTLNTEAFF
TGCGCCAGCAGCTTGACCGGGACACTCAACACTGAAGCTTTCTTT
>TRBJ2-7|TRBV5-1|-|-
CASSFEAGPYEQYF
TGCGCCAGCAGCTTTGAGGCAGGGCCCTACGAGCAGTACTTC
>TRBJ1-4|TRBV27|-|-
CASSRGYNEKLFF
TGTGCCAGCAGTAGGGGTTATAATGAAAAACTGTTTTTT
>TRBJ2-5|TRBV5-6|-|-
CASSSYLQETQYF
TGTGCCAGCAGCTCCTACCTTCAAGAGACCCAGTACTTC
>TRBJ2-2|TRBV3-1/TRBV3-2|-|TRBD1
CASNDRGGTGELFF
TGTGCCAGTAATGACAGGGGGGGCACCGGGGAGCTGTTTTTT
>TRBJ2-2|TRBV28|-|-
CASRSSRTGELFF
TGTGCCAGCAGATCTTCGCGCACCGGGGAGCTGTTTTTT
>TRBJ2-5|TRBV2|-|TRBD2
CASIISGGARVETQYF
TGTGCCAGCATCATCAGCGGGGGGGCCAGGGTTGAGACCCAGTACTTC
>TRBJ1-6|TRBV5-1|-|-
CASRGSVNSPLHF
TGCGCCAGCCGCGGATCTGTTAATTCACCCCTCCACTTT
>TRBJ1-5|TRBV2|-|-
CASSESEGTGQPQHF
TGTGCCAGCAGTGAATCTGAGGGAACAGGGCAGCCCCAGCATTTT
>TRBJ2-1|TRBV6-4|once|TRBD1
CASSGGQGFEQFF
TGTGCCAGCAGTGGTGGACAGGGGTTTGAGCAGTTCTTC
>TRBJ2-5|TRBV7-3|-|TRBD2
CASSPGTSGVIQETQYF
TGTGCCAGCAGCCCGGGGACTAGCGGGGTGATCCAAGAGACCCAGTACTTC
>TRBJ1-6|TRBV24-1|-|-
CATRDSSYNSPLHF
TGTGCCACCAGGGACAGCTCCTATAATTCACCCCTCCACTTT
>TRBJ2-3|TRBV27|-|TRBD2
CASREAGGKSTDTQYF
TGTGCCAGCAGGGAAGCGGGGGGGAAGAGCACAGATACGCAGTATTTT
>TRBJ2-2|TRBV7-7|-|-
CASSLGEYTGELFF
TGTGCTAGCAGCTTAGGCGAGTACACCGGGGAGCTGTTTTTT
>TRBJ2-2|TRBV19|once|TRBD1
CASSSGQGATGELFF
TGTGCCAGTAGTTCGGGACAGGGGGCTACCGGGGAGCTGTTTTTT
>TRBJ1-3|TRBV6-5|-|-
CASRGGGNGNTIYF
TGTGCCTCGCGGGGGGGCGGAAATGGAAACACCATATATTTT
>TRBJ2-3|TRBV6-1|-|TRBD1
CASSGTDRGGSADTQYF
TGTGCCAGCAGTGGGACCGACAGGGGGGGTTCCGCAGATACGCAGTATTTT